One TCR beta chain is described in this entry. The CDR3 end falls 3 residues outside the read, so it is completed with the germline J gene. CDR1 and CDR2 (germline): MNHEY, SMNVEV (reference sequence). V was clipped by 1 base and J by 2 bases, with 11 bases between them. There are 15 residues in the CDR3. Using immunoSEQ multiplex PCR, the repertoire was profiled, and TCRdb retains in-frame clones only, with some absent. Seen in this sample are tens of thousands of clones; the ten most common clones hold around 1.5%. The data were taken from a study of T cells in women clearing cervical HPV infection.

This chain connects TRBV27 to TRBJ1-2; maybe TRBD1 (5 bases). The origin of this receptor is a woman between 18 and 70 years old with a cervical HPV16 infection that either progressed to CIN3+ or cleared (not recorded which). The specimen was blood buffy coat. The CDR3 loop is CASSLWQGDNYGYTF. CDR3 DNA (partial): TGTGCCAGCAGTTTATGGCAGGGAGACAACTATGGC.